The clone carrying this T cell receptor beta chain occurred many times. The source of the sample is a study of T-cell reconstitution after alpha-beta-depleted transplantation in children. Using unique molecular identifiers, the investigators prepared the TCRbeta library. TCRdb processed the PCR reads anew with MiXCR; each CDR3 protein has one entry. The sample carries around 240,000 distinct CDR3 sequences, approximately 9.8% recorded once. V was clipped by 3 bases and J by 1 base, with 10 bases between them. The CDR3 has 14 amino acids. Germline values: CDR1 SEHNR, CDR2 FQNEAQ (reference sequence). This specimen consisted of PBMCs from the stem cell graft donor, obtained from the stem cell graft. The receptor comes from a human donor who donated a stem cell graft to a child with SCID. V usage is TRBV7-9 and J usage is TRBJ2-7; D remains ambiguous. CDR3 nucleotide sequence: TGTGCCAGCAGCTTCGTGACGGAATCCTACGAGCAGTACTTC. Its translation: CASSFVTESYEQYF.